This T cell receptor beta chain was recovered during a study of blood T cell repertoires in COVID-19. Study-level information: PBMCs, B-cell-depleted T cells, or T cells provided the cDNA or gDNA that made up the material.

Per the authors' pipeline: Nucleated cell number was recorded as an estimate derived from reference gene primer amplification. Profiled with immunoSEQ multiplex PCR; TCRdb holds only in-frame clones, not every one. V and J calls plus clone size are reproduced from that table; the DNA served to infer D and trimming. In the table there are about 460,000 clones, around 85% of which are singletons. The study recruited people aged roughly 18 to 95 years across about two dozen US areas. CDR1 SGHTA and CDR2 FQGNSA come from the germline V gene. Trimming removed 1 base from V and 0 bases from J, with 8 bases in between. This CDR3 spans 15 amino acids.

The receptor comes from a woman aged 60 to 75 who had recovered from COVID-19. The sequencing sample was made of PBMCs or T cells enriched from blood (not recorded which). The chain links TRBV7-2 to TRBJ2-3; D is perhaps TRBD1 (6 bases). Written as DNA, the CDR3 is TGTGCCAGCAGCTTAGGGACAGCCAGCACAGATACGCAGTATTTT. This sequence encodes CASSLGTASTDTQYF.